A single T cell receptor beta chain is shown here with its context. The target antigen is unknown. The CDR3 runs 14 residues. With 2 bases removed from V and 2 bases from J, the gap between germline ends came to 9 bases. Per the germline V gene, CDR1 is SGHRS and CDR2 is YFSETQ. The regulatory T cell sort gate was CD4+CD25hiCD127low/negative. Clones were read by immunoSEQ multiplex PCR, and TCRdb kept only the in-frame ones, dropping some. The table lists 20,000 to 25,000 clones, 92% of them singletons. The sample comes from a study of B cell selection in AIRE deficiency. Findings of the study overall: Shorter CDR3s marked shared Treg sequences, biased toward few non-templated insertions.

V and J are TRBV5-1 and TRBJ2-3; D remains unclear. Material: CD4+CD25+ Tregs sorted from PBMCs. The sequence derives from a human donor in good health. The CDR3 DNA follows: TGCGCCAGCAGCTTTAATCCCGACACAGATACGCAGTATTTT. Its translation: CASSFNPDTDTQYF.